This T cell receptor (beta chain) was found in a study of cytomegalovirus exposure and HLA in healthy donors. A note on this clone: Its matching antigen is unknown.

Although they were nominally healthy when sampled, donors likely had unrecorded immune exposures. Use of 60 Vbeta and 13 Jbeta primers characterized the PCR. TCRdb's copy holds only in-frame clones and misses some; the assay was immunoSEQ multiplex PCR. Of tens of thousands of clones in the sample, roughly 80% were seen once. The study, taken as a whole, reports: By a later analysis, the bulk of CMV-associated TCR beta chains appeared HLA-restricted. Some highly shared sequence variants likely arose as a pipeline artifact. TCR beta sequences reportedly predicted the HLA-A and HLA-B alleles of most subjects accurately.

CDR3 length: 13 residues. The germline CDR1 and CDR2 sequences are GTSNPN and SVGIG (reference sequence). Unmatched junction bases numbered 13, after V lost 8 bases and J lost 9 bases. This sequence originates from a man in his fifties in good health and CMV-seropositive. The gene calls are TRBV30 and TRBJ2-1; 7 bases fit TRBD1. The sample consisted of PBMCs. CDR3 coding DNA: TGTGCCGGGACCGACAGGGATTCCACTGAGCAGTTCTTC. As protein: CAGTDRDSTEQFF.